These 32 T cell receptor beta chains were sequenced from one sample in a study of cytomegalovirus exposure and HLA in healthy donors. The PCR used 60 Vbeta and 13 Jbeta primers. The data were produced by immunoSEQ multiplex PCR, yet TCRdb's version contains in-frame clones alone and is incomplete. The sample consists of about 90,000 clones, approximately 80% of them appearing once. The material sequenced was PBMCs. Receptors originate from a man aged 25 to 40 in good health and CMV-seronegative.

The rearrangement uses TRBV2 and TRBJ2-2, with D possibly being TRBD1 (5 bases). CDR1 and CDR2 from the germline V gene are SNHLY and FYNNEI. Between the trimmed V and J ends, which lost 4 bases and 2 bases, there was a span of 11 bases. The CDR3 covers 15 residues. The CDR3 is CASSVETANTGELFF. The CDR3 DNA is TGTGCCAGCAGTGTTGAGACAGCAAACACCGGGGAGCTGTTTTTT.

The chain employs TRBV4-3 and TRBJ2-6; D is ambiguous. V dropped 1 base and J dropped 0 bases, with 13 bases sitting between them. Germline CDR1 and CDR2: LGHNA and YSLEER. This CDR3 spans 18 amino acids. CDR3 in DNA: TGCGCCAGCAGCCAAGTGTTTCACGGAGCCTCTGGGGCCAACGTCCTGACTTTC. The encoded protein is CASSQVFHGASGANVLTF.

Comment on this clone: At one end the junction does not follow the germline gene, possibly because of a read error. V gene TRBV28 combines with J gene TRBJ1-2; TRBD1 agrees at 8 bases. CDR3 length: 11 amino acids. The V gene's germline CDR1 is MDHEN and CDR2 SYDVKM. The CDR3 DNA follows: TGTGCCAGCGGAGACAGGGGCCGATCGGGTTTC. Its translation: CASGDRGRSGF.

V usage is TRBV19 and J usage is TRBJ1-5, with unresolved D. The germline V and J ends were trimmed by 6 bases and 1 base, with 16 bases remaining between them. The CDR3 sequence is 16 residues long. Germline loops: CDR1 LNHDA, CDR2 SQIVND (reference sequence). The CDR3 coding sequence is TGTGCCAGTAGGAATCGAGGAAGTCAGAGCAATCAGCCCCAGCATTTT. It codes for CASRNRGSQSNQPQHF.

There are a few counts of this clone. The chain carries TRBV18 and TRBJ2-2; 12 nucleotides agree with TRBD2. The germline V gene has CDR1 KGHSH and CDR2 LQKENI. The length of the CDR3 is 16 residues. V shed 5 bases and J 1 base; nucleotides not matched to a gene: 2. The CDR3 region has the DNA TGTGCCAGCTCAAGGACTAGCGGGGTGAACACCGGGGAGCTGTTTTTT. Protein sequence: CASSRTSGVNTGELFF.

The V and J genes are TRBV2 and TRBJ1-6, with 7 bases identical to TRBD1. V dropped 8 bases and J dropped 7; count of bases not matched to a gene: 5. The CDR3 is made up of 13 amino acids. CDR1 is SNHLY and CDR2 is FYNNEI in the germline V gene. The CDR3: CASGGQQNSPLHF. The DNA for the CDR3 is TGTGCCAGCGGGGGACAGCAAAATTCACCCCTCCACTTT.

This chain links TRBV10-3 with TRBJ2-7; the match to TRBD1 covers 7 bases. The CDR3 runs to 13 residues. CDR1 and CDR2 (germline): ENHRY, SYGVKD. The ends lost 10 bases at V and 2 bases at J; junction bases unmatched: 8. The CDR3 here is CATAGTATYEQYF. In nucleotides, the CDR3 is TGTGCCACCGCCGGGACAGCAACCTACGAGCAGTACTTC.

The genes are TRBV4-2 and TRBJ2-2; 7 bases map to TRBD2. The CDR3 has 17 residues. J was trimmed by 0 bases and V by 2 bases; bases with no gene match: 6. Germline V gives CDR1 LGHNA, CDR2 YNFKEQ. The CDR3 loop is CASSQTPGLPNTGELFF. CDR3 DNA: TGTGCCAGCAGCCAAACTCCGGGACTACCGAACACCGGGGAGCTGTTTTTT.

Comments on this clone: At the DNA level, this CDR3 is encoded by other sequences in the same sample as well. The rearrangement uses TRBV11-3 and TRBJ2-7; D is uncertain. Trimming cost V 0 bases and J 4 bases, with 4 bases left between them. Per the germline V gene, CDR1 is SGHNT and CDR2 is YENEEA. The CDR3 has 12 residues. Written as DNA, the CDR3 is TGTGCCAGCAGCTTAGATACATACGAGCAGTACTTC. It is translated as CASSLDTYEQYF.

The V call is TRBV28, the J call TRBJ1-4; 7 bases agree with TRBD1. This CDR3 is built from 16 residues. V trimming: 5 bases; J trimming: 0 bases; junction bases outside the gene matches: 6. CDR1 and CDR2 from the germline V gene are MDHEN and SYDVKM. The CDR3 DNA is TGTGCCAGCAGTCCAATGACAGGGACAACTAATGAAAAACTGTTTTTT. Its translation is CASSPMTGTTNEKLFF.

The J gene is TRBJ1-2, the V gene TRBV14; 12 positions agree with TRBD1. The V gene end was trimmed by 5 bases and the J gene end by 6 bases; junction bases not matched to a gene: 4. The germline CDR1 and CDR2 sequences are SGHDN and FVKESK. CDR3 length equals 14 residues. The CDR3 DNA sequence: TGTGCCAGCAGCTACGGGACAGGGGGCCATGGCTACACCTTC. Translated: CASSYGTGGHGYTF.

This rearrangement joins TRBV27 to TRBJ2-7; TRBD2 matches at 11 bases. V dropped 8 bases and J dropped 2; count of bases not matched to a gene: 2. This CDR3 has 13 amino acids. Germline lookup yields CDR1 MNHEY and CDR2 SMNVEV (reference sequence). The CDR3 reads CASSSGGPYEQYF. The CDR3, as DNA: TGTGCCAGCTCTAGCGGGGGGCCCTACGAGCAGTACTTC.

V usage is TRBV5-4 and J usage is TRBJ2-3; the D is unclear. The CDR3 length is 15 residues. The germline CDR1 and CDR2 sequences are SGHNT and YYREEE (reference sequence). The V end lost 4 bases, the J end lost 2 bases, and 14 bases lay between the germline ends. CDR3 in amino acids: CASSQHKRPTDTQYF. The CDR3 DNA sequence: TGTGCCAGCAGCCAACACAAGAGGCCCACAGATACGCAGTATTTT.

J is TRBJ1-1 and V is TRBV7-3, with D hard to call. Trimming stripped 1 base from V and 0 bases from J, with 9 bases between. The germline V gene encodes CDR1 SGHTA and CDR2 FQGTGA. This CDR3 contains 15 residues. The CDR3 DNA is TGTGCCAGCAGCTTAAAAGTACAGCTGAACACTGAAGCTTTCTTT. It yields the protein CASSLKVQLNTEAFF.

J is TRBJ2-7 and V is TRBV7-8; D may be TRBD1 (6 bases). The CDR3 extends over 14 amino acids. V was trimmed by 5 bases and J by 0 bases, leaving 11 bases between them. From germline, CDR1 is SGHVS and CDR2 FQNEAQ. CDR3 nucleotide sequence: TGTGCCAGCAGCCTCGGACAGAGCTCCTACGAGCAGTACTTC. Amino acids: CASSLGQSSYEQYF.

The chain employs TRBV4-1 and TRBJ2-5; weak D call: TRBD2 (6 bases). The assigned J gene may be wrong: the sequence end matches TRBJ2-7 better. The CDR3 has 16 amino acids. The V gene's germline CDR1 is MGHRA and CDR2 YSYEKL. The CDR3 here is CASSQEPSGSSYEQYF. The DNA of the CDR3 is TGCGCCAGCAGCCAAGAACCCAGCGGGTCCTCCTACGAGCAGTACTTC.

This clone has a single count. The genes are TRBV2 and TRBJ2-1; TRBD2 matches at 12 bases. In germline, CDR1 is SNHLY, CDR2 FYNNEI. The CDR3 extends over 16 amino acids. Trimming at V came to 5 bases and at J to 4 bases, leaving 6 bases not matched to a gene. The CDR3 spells CASSRMTSGGYNEQFF. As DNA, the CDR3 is TGTGCCAGCAGTCGTATGACTAGCGGGGGATACAATGAGCAGTTCTTC.

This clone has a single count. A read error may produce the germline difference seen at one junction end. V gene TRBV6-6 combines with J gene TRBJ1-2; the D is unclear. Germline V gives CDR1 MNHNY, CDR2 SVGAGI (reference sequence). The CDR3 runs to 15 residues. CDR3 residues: CASSYSIVERDGYPF. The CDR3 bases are TGTGCCAGCAGTTACTCGATTGTGGAGCGTGATGGCTACCCCTTC.

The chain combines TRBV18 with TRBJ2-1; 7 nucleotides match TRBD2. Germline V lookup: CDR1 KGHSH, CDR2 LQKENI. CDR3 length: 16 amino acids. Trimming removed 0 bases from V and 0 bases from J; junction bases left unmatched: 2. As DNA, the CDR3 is TGTGCCAGCTCACCACCCGGACTAGGCTCCTACAATGAGCAGTTCTTC. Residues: CASSPPGLGSYNEQFF. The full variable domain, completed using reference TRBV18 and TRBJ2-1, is NAGVMQNPRHLVRRRGQEARLRCSPMKGHSHVYWYRQLPEEGLKFMVYLQKENIIDESGMPKERFSAEFPKEGPSILRIQQVVRGDSAAYFCASSPPGLGSYNEQFFGPGTRLTVL.

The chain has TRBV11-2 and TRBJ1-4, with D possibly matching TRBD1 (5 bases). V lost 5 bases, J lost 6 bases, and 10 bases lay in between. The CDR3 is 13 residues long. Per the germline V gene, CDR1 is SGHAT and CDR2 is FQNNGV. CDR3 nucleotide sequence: TGTGCCAGCAGCCCGGGGGGTTATGAAAAACTGTTTTTT. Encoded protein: CASSPGGYEKLFF. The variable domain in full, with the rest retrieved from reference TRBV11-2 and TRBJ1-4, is EAGVAQSPRYKIIEKRQSVAFWCNPISGHATLYWYQQILGQGPKLLIQFQNNGVVDDSQLPKDRFSAERLKGVDSTLKIQPAKLEDSAVYLCASSPGGYEKLFFGSGTQLSVL.

CDR3 sequence: CASSPPQNKAFF. CDR3 DNA: TGTGCCAGCTCACCACCCCAGAATAAAGCTTTCTTT. The chain recombines TRBV18 with TRBJ1-1; D not resolved. V lost 0 bases, J lost 9 bases, and 8 bases lay in between. The CDR3 contains 12 residues. Germline lookup yields CDR1 KGHSH and CDR2 LQKENI. Full variable domain (missing parts from reference TRBV18 and TRBJ1-1): NAGVMQNPRHLVRRRGQEARLRCSPMKGHSHVYWYRQLPEEGLKFMVYLQKENIIDESGMPKERFSAEFPKEGPSILRIQQVVRGDSAAYFCASSPPQNKAFFGQGTRLTVV.

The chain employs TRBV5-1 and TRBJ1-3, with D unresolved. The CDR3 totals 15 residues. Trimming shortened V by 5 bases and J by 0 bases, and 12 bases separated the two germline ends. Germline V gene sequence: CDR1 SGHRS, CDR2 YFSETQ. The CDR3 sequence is CASREARDSGNTIYF. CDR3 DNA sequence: TGCGCCAGCAGGGAGGCCCGGGACTCTGGAAACACCATATATTTT.

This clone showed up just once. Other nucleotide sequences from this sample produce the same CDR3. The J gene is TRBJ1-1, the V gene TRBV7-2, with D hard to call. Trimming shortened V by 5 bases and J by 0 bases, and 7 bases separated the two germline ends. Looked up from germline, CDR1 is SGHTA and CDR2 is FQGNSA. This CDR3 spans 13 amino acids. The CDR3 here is CASSPYLNTEAFF. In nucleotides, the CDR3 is TGTGCCAGCAGCCCATACTTGAACACTGAAGCTTTCTTT.

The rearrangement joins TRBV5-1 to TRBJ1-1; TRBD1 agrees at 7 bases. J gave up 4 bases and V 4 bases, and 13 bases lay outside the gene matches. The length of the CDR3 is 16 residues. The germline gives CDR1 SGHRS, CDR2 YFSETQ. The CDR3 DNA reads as TGCGCCAGCAGCGAGAGGGCCACAGGGGCCGGCACTGAAGCTTTCTTT. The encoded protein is CASSERATGAGTEAFF.

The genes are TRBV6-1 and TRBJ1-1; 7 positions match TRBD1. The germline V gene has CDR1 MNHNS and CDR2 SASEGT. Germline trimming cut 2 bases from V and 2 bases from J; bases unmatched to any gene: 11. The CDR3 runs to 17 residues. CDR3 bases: TGTGCCAGCAGTGAATCAGGGGACAGCGCGGTTAACACTGAAGCTTTCTTT. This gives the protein CASSESGDSAVNTEAFF.

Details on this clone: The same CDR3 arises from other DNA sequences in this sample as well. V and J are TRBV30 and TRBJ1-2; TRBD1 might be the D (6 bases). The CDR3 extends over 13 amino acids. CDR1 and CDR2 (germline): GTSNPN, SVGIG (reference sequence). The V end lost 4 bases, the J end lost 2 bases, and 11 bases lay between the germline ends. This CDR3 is CAWKDRGNYGYTF. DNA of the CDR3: TGTGCCTGGAAGGATAGGGGGAACTATGGCTACACCTTC.

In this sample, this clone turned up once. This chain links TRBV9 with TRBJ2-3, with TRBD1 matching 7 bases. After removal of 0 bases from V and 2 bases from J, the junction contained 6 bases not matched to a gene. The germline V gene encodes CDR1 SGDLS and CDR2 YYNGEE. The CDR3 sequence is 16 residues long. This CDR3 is CASSVGTGDFTDTQYF. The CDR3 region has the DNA TGTGCCAGCAGCGTAGGAACAGGGGATTTCACAGATACGCAGTATTTT.

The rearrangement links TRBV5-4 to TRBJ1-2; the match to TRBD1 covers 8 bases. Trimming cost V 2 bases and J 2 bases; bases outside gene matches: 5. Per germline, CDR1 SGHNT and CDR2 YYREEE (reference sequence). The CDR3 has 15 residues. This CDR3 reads CASSLWTGSNYGYTF. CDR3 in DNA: TGTGCCAGCAGCTTATGGACAGGGAGCAACTATGGCTACACCTTC.

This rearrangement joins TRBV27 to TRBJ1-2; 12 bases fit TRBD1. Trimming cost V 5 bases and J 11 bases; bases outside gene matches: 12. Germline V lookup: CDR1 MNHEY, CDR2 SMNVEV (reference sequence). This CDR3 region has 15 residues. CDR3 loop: CASSPTRRDRGLYTF. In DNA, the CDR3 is TGTGCCAGCAGTCCTACCCGCCGGGACAGGGGGCTTTACACCTTC.

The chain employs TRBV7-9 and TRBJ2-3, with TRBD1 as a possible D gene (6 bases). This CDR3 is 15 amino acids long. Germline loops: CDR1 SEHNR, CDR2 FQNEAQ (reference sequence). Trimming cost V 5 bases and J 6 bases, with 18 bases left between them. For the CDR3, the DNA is TGTGCCAGCAGCCTACAGGGCGAGAAGTCGGATACGCAGTATTTT. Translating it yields CASSLQGEKSDTQYF.

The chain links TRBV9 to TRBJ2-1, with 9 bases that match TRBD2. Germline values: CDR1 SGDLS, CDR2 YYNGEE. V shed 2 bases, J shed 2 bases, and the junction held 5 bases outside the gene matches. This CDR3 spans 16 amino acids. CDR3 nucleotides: TGTGCCAGCAGCGTTCGAGCGGGGGGCCCCTACAATGAGCAGTTCTTC. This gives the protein CASSVRAGGPYNEQFF.

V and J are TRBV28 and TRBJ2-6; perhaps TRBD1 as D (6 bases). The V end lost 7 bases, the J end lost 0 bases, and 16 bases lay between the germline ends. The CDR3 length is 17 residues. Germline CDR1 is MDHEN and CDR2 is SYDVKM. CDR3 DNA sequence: TGTGCCAGCACCCCAGGGGACACCCTCTCTGGGGCCAACGTCCTGACTTTC. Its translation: CASTPGDTLSGANVLTF.